The table lists the clone carrying this TCR beta chain with many counts. Its antigen remains unknown. Healthy Caucasians from Russia aged about 6 to 90 served as donors. Peripheral blood, around 9.4 milliliters per donor, was collected. The sample comes from a study of blood T cells in healthy people across ages. V was clipped by 1 base and J by 8 bases; unmatched bases: 7. There are 16 residues in the CDR3. Primed by a sample-barcoded 5' primer and a J-beta primer mix, a second PCR proceeded for 7 to 11 cycles. The template-switch adaptor, which had 12 random nucleotides, put a tag on each cDNA molecule. Each CDR3 protein gets one entry after TCRdb re-called the 5' RACE reads with MiXCR. The sample records over 300,000 distinct CDR3 sequences, 50% to 60% being singletons. Study results and limitations: TCR beta diversity per million T cells fell roughly linearly with age.

This sequence originates from a man in his sixties in good health. This chain links TRBV12-3 or TRBV12-4 with TRBJ1-6, with 8 nucleotides matching TRBD1. The sequenced material came from blood. For the CDR3, the DNA is TGTGCCAGCAGTTTAGGGGCAGGGGGCACATATTCACCCCTCCACTTT. Its translation: CASSLGAGGTYSPLHF.